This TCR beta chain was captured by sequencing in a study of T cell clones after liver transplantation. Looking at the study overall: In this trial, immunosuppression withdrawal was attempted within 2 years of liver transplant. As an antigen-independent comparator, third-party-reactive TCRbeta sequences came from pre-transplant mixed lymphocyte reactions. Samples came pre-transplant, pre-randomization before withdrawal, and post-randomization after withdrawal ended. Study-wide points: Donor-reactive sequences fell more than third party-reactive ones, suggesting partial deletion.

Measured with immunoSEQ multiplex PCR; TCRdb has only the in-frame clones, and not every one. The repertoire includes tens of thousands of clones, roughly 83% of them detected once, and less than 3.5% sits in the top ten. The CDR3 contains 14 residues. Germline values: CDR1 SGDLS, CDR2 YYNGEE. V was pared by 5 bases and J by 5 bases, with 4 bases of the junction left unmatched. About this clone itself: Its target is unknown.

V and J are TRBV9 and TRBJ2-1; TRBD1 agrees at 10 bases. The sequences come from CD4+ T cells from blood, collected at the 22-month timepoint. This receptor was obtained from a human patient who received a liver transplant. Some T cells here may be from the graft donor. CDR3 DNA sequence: TGTGCCAGCAGAATGGACAGGGGGAACAATGAGCAGTTCTTC. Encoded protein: CASRMDRGNNEQFF.